The clone carrying this T cell receptor (beta chain) showed up just a few times. Its specificity is not known. The junction differs from germline at one of its ends, possibly a read error. Building of the TCR beta libraries involved iRepertoire HTBI primers and Arm-PCR of CDR3 regions. Each CDR3 protein gets one entry after TCRdb re-called the multiplex PCR reads with MiXCR. The sample lists about 200,000 distinct CDR3 sequences; approximately 19% were seen once. This record belongs to a study of regulatory T cells in long-lasting Graves disease. Study-level background: The study enrolled newly diagnosed Graves' patients on antithyroid drugs under 3 months.

Time point described: newly diagnosed GD, antithyroid drugs for less than 3 months. The TCR library used RNA extracted from PBMCs. An endocrinology unit in Xi'an, China, supplied the patients. Germline V CDR1 and CDR2: SGHRS, YFSETQ. The CDR3 contains 15 residues. Whole-study findings and limits: Newly diagnosed patients had higher TCR diversity than persistent Graves' patients did.

These data were also reused for a study on T cells in Graves' hyperthyroidism and ophthalmopathy.

The chain joins TRBV5-1 to TRBJ2-7, with 7 nucleotides matching TRBD1. This receptor was taken from a woman in her twenties or thirties with Graves disease. Material: peripheral blood mononuclear cells (PBMCs), obtained at new diagnosis, from a patient treated with antithyroid drugs. This CDR3 is CASSLRTGISYEQYF. DNA for the CDR3: TGTGCCAGCAGCCTCCGGACAGGAATTTCCTACGAGCAGTACTTC.